The 16 T cell receptor beta chains presented below share a single source sample, sequenced in a study of shared clonotypes between healthy human individuals. The table came from immunoSEQ multiplex PCR; TCRdb's copy has only in-frame clones and leaves some out. The sample consists of 2 million to 2.5 million clones, around 92% of them appearing once. Sequencing used naive CD4+ T cells from PBMCs. Subset denoted: CD45RA+ positively selected. The receptors originated from a man aged 18 to 30 in good health. Some clones in this sample may be carry-over from other donors' samples.

On this clone: Other DNA sequences in this specimen translate into the identical CDR3. The chain recombines TRBV12-5 with TRBJ2-5, with a tentative D call TRBD2 (6 bases). From germline, CDR1 is LGHNT and CDR2 FRNRAP. There are 13 residues in the CDR3. Trimming took off 0 bases at V and 5 bases at J, with 7 bases between the two ends. The CDR3 sequence is CASGLVGRETQYF. As DNA, the CDR3 is TGTGCTAGTGGTTTGGTAGGGAGGGAGACCCAGTACTTC.

The V call is TRBV28, the J call TRBJ2-1; perhaps TRBD2 as D (6 bases). Between the trimmed V and J ends, which lost 6 bases and 1 base, there was a span of 19 bases. The CDR3 length is 17 residues. Per germline, CDR1 MDHEN and CDR2 SYDVKM. The CDR3 bases are TGTGCCAGCAGCCTAACCCCCGGGAGAGGGTCCTACAATGAGCAGTTCTTC. It encodes CASSLTPGRGSYNEQFF. Drawing the rest from reference TRBV28 and TRBJ2-1, the complete variable domain is DVKVTQSSRYLVKRTGEKVFLECVQDMDHENMFWYRQDPGLGLRLIYFSYDVKMKEKGDIPEGYSVSREKKERFSLILESASTNQTSMYLCASSLTPGRGSYNEQFFGPGTRLTVL.

This clone was observed once. Within the sample, other DNA sequences also encode this same CDR3. This rearrangement joins TRBV6-1 to TRBJ1-1; TRBD1 matches 8 bases. The CDR3 covers 14 residues. CDR1 is MNHNS, CDR2 SASEGT, per germline. Unmatched junction bases numbered 6, after V lost 7 bases and J lost 2 bases. In nucleotides, the CDR3 is TGTGCCAGCACCTTAGACAGGGGTAACACTGAAGCTTTCTTT. It translates to CASTLDRGNTEAFF.

This clone showed up just once. J is TRBJ2-7 and V is TRBV2; 8 positions match TRBD2. Germline-derived CDR1 and CDR2 are SNHLY and FYNNEI. The CDR3 is made up of 18 amino acids. V gave up 0 bases and J gave up 0 bases; unmatched junction bases: 10. The CDR3 nucleotides are TGTGCCAGCAGTGAAGCCCTGGGGGTAGCGGGAAGCTCCTACGAGCAGTACTTC. Residues: CASSEALGVAGSSYEQYF.

The chain employs TRBV27 and TRBJ2-1, with 13 bases identical to TRBD2. V shed 9 bases, J shed 8 bases, and the junction held 7 bases outside the gene matches. CDR1 and CDR2 from the germline V gene are MNHEY and SMNVEV (reference sequence). The CDR3 length is 14 residues. The CDR3 spells CARTSGRGEDEQFF. The CDR3 DNA follows: TGTGCCAGAACTAGCGGGAGGGGGGAGGATGAGCAGTTCTTC.

The chain recombines TRBV27 with TRBJ2-7; 11 bases are shared with TRBD2. The CDR3 totals 20 residues. The J segment lost 3 bases and the V segment lost 6 bases, leaving 22 bases of the junction unmatched. The V gene's germline CDR1 is MNHEY and CDR2 SMNVEV (reference sequence). CDR3 loop: CASSRKTPGHWTSGLYEQYF. CDR3 sequence (DNA): TGTGCCAGCAGCCGTAAAACCCCGGGACACTGGACTAGCGGGCTCTACGAGCAGTACTTC.

About this clone itself: In the same sample, other DNA sequences code for this CDR3. The chain uses TRBV5-1 and TRBJ1-1, with D possibly TRBD1 on 5 matching bases. CDR3 length equals 15 residues. Germline V lookup: CDR1 SGHRS, CDR2 YFSETQ. V was clipped by 1 base and J by 1 base, with 11 bases between them. CDR3 protein: CASSLSAGANTEAFF. CDR3 in DNA: TGCGCCAGCAGCTTGTCGGCCGGGGCGAACACTGAAGCTTTCTTT.

The chain carries TRBV9 and TRBJ1-2; no clear D. This CDR3 is built from 15 residues. Germline V lookup: CDR1 SGDLS, CDR2 YYNGEE. V was shortened by 3 bases and J by 5 bases, with 17 bases between the two germline ends. The CDR3 sequence is CASSARQASQYGYTF. In nucleotides, the CDR3 is TGTGCCAGCAGCGCCCGTCAGGCGTCCCAGTATGGCTACACCTTC.

The rearrangement links TRBV2 to TRBJ1-2; no clear D. The V end was cut by 4 bases, the J end by 1 base, with 10 bases between. Germline V gene sequence: CDR1 SNHLY, CDR2 FYNNEI. This CDR3 is built from 14 residues. The CDR3 loop reads CASSAVSFNYGYTF. CDR3 DNA sequence: TGTGCCAGCAGTGCGGTATCCTTTAACTATGGCTACACCTTC.

This sequence joins TRBV27 and TRBJ2-1; 7 nucleotides agree with TRBD2. The CDR3 contains 16 residues. CDR1 MNHEY and CDR2 SMNVEV come from the germline V gene (reference sequence). V trimming: 4 bases; J trimming: 0 bases; junction bases outside the gene matches: 6. The CDR3 coding sequence is TGTGCCAGCAGTTCCCCTAGCGGAGGCTCCTACAATGAGCAGTTCTTC. It yields the protein CASSSPSGGSYNEQFF.

The chain joins TRBV29-1 to TRBJ2-1; 7 bases align to TRBD2. The CDR3 has 17 residues. Germline CDR1 reads SQVTM; CDR2 reads ANQGSEA. Losses at the gene ends were 2 bases for V and 2 bases for J; bases not matched to a gene: 12. As DNA, the CDR3 is TGCAGCGTTGAAATAGTGGCTAGCGGAGTAGCCTACAATGAGCAGTTCTTC. Translation: CSVEIVASGVAYNEQFF.

This clone has just one count. Germline is not matched at one junction end, which may reflect a read error. This sequence joins TRBV30 and TRBJ1-1, with TRBD1 as a possible D gene (5 bases). CDR3 size: 12 residues. The germline V gene encodes CDR1 GTSNPN and CDR2 SVGIG (reference sequence). DNA of the CDR3: TGTGCCTGGGATAGCCGGGGCACTGAAGCTTCCTTT. As protein: CAWDSRGTEASF. The complete variable domain, with remaining parts taken from reference TRBV30 and TRBJ1-1, reads SQTIHQWPATLVQPVGSPLSLECTVEGTSNPNLYWYRQAAGRGLQLLFYSVGIGQISSEVPQNLSASRPQDRQFILSSKKLLLSDSGFYLCAWDSRGTEASFGQGTRLTVV.

This clone showed up just once. The genes are TRBV19 and TRBJ1-2; 7 bases match TRBD1. From germline, CDR1 is LNHDA and CDR2 SQIVND (reference sequence). V lost 5 bases, J lost 1 base, and 7 bases stayed unmatched. This CDR3 region has 15 residues. DNA for the CDR3: TGTGCCAGTAGTGCGCCAAGGGACAGTAACTATGGCTACACCTTC. This gives the protein CASSAPRDSNYGYTF.

V usage is TRBV11-3 and J usage is TRBJ1-1, with D unresolved. Germline V gives CDR1 SGHNT, CDR2 YENEEA. Trimming removed 5 bases from V and 6 bases from J, with 13 bases in between. The CDR3 consists of 13 residues. The DNA for the CDR3 is TGTGCCAGCAGCCGCGGGTCTGAGGCTGAAGCTTTCTTT. Its protein product is CASSRGSEAEAFF.

The CDR3 loop is CASRDRGFLTGELFF. The CDR3 DNA is TGTGCCAGCCGGGACAGGGGGTTTCTCACCGGGGAGCTGTTTTTT. The gene calls are TRBV19 and TRBJ2-2; 11 bases line up with TRBD1. Germline lookup yields CDR1 LNHDA and CDR2 SQIVND (reference sequence). Trimming removed 9 bases from V and 4 bases from J; junction bases left unmatched: 7. CDR3 length: 15 amino acids.

This chain uses TRBV7-3 with TRBJ1-1, with 8 positions matching TRBD1. Germline values: CDR1 SGHTA, CDR2 FQGTGA. The CDR3 is 14 amino acids. V lost 5 bases, J lost 4 bases, and 6 bases stayed unmatched. The CDR3, as DNA: TGTGCCAGCAGCCCAGGGGGCTGGGGCACTGAAGCTTTCTTT. It specifies CASSPGGWGTEAFF. The entire variable domain, with the rest obtained from reference TRBV7-3 and TRBJ1-1, is as follows: GAGVSQTPSNKVTEKGKYVELRCDPISGHTALYWYRQSLGQGPEFLIYFQGTGAADDSGLPNDRFFAVRPEGSVSTLKIQRTERGDSAVYLCASSPGGWGTEAFFGQGTRLTVV.